The T cell receptor beta chain described here comes from a study of blood T cell repertoires in COVID-19. Profiled with immunoSEQ multiplex PCR; TCRdb holds only in-frame clones, not every one. The table records approximately 380,000 clones, 75% to 90% of them present only once. The germline CDR1 and CDR2 sequences are SGHNT and YYREEE (reference sequence). This CDR3 contains 16 residues. J was trimmed by 0 bases and V by 3 bases; bases with no gene match: 8. Specimen: peripheral blood. The V and J genes are TRBV5-4 and TRBJ2-7; TRBD2 aligns across 8 bases. The receptor was isolated from a woman aged 18-29 years with acute or convalescent COVID-19. The CDR3 protein is CASSWGAGGVSYEQYF. The DNA for the CDR3 is TGTGCCAGCAGCTGGGGCGCGGGAGGCGTCTCCTACGAGCAGTACTTC.